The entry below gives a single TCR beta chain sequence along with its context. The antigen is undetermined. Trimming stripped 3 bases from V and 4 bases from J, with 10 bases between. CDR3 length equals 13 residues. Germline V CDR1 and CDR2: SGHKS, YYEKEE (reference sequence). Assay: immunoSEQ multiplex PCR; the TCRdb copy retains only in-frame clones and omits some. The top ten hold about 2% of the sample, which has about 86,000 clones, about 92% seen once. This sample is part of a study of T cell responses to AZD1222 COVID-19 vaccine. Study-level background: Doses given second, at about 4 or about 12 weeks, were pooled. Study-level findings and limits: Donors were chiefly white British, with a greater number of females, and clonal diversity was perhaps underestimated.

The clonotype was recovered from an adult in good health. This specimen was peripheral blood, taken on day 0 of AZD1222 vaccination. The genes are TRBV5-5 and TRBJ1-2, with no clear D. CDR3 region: CASSSTGFYGYTF. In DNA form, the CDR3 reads TGTGCCAGCAGCTCTACGGGTTTCTATGGCTACACCTTC.